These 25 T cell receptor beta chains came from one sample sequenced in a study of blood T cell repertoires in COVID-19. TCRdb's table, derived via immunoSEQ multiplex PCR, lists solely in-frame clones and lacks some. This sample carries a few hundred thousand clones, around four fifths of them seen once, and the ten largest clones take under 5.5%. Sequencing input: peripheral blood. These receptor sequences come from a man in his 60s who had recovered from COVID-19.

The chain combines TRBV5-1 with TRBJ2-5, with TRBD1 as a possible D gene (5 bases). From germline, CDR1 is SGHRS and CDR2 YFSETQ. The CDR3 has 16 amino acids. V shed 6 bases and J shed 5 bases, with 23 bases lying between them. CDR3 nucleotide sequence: TGCGCCAGCACCCCGGGTGGCAGGGCTTACGGCGAGACCCAGTACTTC. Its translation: CASTPGGRAYGETQYF.

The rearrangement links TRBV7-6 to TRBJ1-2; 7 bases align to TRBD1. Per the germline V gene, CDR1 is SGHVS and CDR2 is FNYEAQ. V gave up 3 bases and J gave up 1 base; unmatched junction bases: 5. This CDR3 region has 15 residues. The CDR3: CASSFDRESNYGYTF. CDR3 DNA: TGTGCCAGCAGCTTTGACAGGGAGAGTAACTATGGCTACACCTTC. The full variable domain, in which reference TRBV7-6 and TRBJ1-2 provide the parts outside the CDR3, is GAGVSQSPRYKVTKRGQDVALRCDPISGHVSLYWYRQALGQGPEFLTYFNYEAQQDKSGLPNDRFSAERPEGSISTLTIQRTEQRDSAMYRCASSFDRESNYGYTFGSGTRLTVV.

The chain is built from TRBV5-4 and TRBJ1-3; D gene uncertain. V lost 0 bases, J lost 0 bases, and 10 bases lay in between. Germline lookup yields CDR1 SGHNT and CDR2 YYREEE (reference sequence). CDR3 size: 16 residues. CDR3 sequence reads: CASSLAPTTSGNTIYF. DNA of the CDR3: TGTGCCAGCAGCTTGGCCCCGACAACCTCTGGAAACACCATATATTTT.

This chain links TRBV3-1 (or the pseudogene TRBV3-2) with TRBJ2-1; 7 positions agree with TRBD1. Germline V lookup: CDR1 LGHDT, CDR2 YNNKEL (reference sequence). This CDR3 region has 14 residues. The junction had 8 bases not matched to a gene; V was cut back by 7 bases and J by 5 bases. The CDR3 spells CASTRDRGNNEQFF. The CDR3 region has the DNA TGTGCCAGCACCCGGGACAGAGGGAACAATGAGCAGTTCTTC.

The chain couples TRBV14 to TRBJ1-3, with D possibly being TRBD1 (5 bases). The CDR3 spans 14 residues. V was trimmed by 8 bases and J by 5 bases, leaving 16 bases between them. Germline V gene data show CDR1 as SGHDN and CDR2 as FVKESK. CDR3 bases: TGTGCCAGCGGACCGGGACTCCTCCGAAACACCATATATTTT. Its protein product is CASGPGLLRNTIYF. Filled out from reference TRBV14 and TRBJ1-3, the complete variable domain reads EAGVTQFPSHSVIEKGQTVTLRCDPISGHDNLYWYRRVMGKEIKFLLHFVKESKQDESGMPNNRFLAERTGGTYSTLKVQPAELEDSGVYFCASGPGLLRNTIYFGEGSWLTVV.

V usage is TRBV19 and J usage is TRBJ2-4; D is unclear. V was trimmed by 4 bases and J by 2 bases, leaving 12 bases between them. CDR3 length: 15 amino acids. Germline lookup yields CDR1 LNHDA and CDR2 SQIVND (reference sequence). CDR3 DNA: TGTGCCAGTAGTACCTACTCTAGTACCAAAAACATTCAGTACTTC. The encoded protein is CASSTYSSTKNIQYF.

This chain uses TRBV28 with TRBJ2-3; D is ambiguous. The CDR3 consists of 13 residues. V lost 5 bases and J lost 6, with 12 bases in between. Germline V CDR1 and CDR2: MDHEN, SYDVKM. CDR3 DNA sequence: TGTGCCAGCAGTCTAACCCTAGTGGATACGCAGTATTTT. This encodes CASSLTLVDTQYF. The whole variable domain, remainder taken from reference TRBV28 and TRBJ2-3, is DVKVTQSSRYLVKRTGEKVFLECVQDMDHENMFWYRQDPGLGLRLIYFSYDVKMKEKGDIPEGYSVSREKKERFSLILESASTNQTSMYLCASSLTLVDTQYFGPGTRLTVL.

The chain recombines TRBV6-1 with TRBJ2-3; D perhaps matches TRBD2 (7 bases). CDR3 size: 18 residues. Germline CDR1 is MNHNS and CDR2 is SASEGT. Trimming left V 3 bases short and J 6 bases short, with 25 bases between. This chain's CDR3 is CASSEGRGGPKVYDTQYF. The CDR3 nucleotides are TGTGCCAGCAGTGAGGGCAGGGGAGGGCCTAAGGTGTATGATACGCAGTATTTT.

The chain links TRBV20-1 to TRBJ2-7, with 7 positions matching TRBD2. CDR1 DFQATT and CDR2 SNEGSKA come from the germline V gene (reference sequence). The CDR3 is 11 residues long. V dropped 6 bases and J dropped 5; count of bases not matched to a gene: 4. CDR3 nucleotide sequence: TGCAGTGCGGGGGGGGTCCACGAGCAGTACTTC. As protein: CSAGGVHEQYF.

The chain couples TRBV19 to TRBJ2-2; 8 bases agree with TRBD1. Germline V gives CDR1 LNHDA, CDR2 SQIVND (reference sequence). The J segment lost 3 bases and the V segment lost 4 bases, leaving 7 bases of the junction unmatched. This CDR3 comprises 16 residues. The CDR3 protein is CASSREAGGYTGELFF. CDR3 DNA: TGTGCCAGTAGTAGGGAAGCAGGGGGCTACACCGGGGAGCTGTTTTTT.

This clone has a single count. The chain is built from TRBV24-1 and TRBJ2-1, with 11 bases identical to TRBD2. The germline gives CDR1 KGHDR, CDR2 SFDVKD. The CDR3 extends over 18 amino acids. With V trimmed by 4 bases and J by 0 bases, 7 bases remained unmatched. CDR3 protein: CATSDAGTSGSSYNEQFF. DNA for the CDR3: TGTGCCACCAGTGACGCTGGGACTAGCGGTAGCTCCTACAATGAGCAGTTCTTC.

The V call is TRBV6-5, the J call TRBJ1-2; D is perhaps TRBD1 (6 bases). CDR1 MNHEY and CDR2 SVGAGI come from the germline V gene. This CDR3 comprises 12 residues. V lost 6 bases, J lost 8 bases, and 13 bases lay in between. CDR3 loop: CASSQQGRGYTF. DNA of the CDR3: TGTGCCAGCAGCCAACAGGGAAGAGGCTACACCTTC.

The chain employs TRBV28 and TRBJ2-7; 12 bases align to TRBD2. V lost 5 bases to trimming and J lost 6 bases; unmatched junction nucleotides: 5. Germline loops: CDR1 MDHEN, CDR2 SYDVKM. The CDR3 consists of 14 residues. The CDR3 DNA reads TGTGCCAGCAGTCCGGGACTAGCGGGTCGCGAGCAGTACTTC. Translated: CASSPGLAGREQYF.

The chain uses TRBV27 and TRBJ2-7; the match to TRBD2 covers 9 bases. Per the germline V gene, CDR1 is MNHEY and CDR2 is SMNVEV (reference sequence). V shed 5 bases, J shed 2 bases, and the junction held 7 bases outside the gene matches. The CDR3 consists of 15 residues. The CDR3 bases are TGTGCCAGCAGTAGTCTAGCGGGGCAAACCTACGAGCAGTACTTC. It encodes CASSSLAGQTYEQYF.

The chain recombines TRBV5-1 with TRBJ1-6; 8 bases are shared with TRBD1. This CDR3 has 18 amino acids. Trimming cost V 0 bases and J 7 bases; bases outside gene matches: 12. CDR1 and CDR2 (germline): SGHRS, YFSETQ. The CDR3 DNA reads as TGCGCCAGCAGCTTGGGGTTGGGGTCGGGACAGGCCAATTCACCCCTCCACTTT. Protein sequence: CASSLGLGSGQANSPLHF.

The CDR3 nucleotides read TGTGCCAGCAGTTCACAGGGCGCGGGCAAAAACATTCAGTACTTC. Translating it yields CASSSQGAGKNIQYF. The rearrangement uses TRBV27 and TRBJ2-4, with D tentatively TRBD1 (6 bases). CDR1 is MNHEY, CDR2 SMNVEV, per germline (reference sequence). The CDR3 has 15 amino acids. V lost 4 bases and J 3 bases, leaving 13 bases between the germline ends.

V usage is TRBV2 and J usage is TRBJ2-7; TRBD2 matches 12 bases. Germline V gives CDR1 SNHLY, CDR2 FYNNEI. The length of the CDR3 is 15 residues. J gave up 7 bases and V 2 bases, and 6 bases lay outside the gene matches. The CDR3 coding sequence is TGTGCCAGCAGTGAATTTGCTAGCGGGAGGGTTGAGCAGTACTTC. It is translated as CASSEFASGRVEQYF.

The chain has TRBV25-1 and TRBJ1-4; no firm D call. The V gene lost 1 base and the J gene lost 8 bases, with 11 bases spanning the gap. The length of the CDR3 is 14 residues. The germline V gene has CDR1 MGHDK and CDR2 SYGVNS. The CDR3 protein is CASSEFGAEEKLFF. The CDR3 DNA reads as TGTGCCAGCAGTGAATTCGGAGCGGAAGAAAAACTGTTTTTT.

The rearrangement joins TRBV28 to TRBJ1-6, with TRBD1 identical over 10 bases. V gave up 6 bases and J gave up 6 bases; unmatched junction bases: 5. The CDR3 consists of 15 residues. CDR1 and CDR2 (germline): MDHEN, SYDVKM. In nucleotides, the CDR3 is TGTGCCAGCAGCCCTCGGGACAGGGGTAATTCACCCCTCCACTTT. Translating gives CASSPRDRGNSPLHF.

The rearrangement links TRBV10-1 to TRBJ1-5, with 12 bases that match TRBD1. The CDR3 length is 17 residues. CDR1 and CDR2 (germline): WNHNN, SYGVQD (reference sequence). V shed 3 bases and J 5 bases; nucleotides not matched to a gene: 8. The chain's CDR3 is CASSDPGTGGAYQPQHF. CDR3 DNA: TGCGCCAGCAGTGACCCCGGGACAGGGGGCGCGTATCAGCCCCAGCATTTT.

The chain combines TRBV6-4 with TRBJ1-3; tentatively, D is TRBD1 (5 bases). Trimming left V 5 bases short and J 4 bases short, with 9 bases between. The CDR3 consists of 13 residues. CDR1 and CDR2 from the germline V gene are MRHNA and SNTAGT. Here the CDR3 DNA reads TGTGCCAGCAGTAGGGACTCCGGAAACACCATATATTTT. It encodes CASSRDSGNTIYF.

CDR3 loop: CAWSKPQGLYGYTF. In nucleotides, the CDR3 is TGTGCCTGGAGTAAGCCTCAGGGTCTGTATGGCTACACCTTC. The V gene is TRBV30, the J gene TRBJ1-2; D might be TRBD1 (5 bases). The CDR3 consists of 14 residues. Looked up from germline, CDR1 is GTSNPN and CDR2 is SVGIG (reference sequence). The V and J ends lost 2 bases and 5 bases respectively, with 15 bases between them.

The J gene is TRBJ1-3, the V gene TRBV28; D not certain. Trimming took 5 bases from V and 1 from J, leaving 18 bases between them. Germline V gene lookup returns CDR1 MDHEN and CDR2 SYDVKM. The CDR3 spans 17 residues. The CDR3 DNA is TGTGCCAGCAGTCCCCGGGGAAGCACTCGATCTGGAAACACCATATATTTT. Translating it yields CASSPRGSTRSGNTIYF. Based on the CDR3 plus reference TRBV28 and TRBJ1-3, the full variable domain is DVKVTQSSRYLVKRTGEKVFLECVQDMDHENMFWYRQDPGLGLRLIYFSYDVKMKEKGDIPEGYSVSREKKERFSLILESASTNQTSMYLCASSPRGSTRSGNTIYFGEGSWLTVV.

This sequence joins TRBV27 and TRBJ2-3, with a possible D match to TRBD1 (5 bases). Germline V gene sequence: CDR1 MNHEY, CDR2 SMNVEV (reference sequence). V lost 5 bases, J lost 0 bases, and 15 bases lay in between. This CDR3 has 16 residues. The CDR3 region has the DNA TGTGCCAGCAGTCGAATGGTGACAGCAAGCACAGATACGCAGTATTTT. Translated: CASSRMVTASTDTQYF.

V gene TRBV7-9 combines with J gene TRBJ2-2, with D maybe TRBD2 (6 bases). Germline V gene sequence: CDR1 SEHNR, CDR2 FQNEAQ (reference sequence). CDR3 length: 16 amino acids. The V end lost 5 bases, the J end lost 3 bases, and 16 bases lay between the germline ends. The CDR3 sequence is CASSGMEGSDTGELFF. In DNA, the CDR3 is TGTGCCAGCAGCGGTATGGAGGGGTCAGACACCGGGGAGCTGTTTTTT.